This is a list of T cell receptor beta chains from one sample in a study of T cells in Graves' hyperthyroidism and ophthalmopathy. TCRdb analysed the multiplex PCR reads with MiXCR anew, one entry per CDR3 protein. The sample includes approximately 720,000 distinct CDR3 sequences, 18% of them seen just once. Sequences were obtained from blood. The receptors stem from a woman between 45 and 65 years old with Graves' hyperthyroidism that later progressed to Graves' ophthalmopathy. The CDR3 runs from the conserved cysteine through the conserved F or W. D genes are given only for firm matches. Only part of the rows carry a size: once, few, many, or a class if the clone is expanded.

cdr3_nt: TGCGCCAGCAGCTTGGAACAGGGATCTTCTAACTATGGCTACACCTTC
cdr3_aa: CASSLEQGSSNYGYTF
d_call: .
v_call: TRBV5-1
cdr3_length: 16
clone_size: few
j_call: TRBJ1-2

cdr3_nt: TGTGCCAGCACCATTTCCGGGACCCTCGGGGGTGAGCAGTTCTTC
cdr3_aa: CASTISGTLGGEQFF
d_call: .
v_call: TRBV27
cdr3_length: 15
clone_size: .
j_call: TRBJ2-1

cdr3_nt: TGTGCCAGCAGTTACGGGACTCCTGGGGCCAACGTCCTGACTTTC
cdr3_aa: CASSYGTPGANVLTF
d_call: .
v_call: TRBV12-3/TRBV12-4
cdr3_length: 15
clone_size: few
j_call: TRBJ2-6

cdr3_nt: TGTGCCAGCAGCTTCGAAGGGGTCTCTGGGGCCAACGTCCTGACTTTC
cdr3_aa: CASSFEGVSGANVLTF
d_call: .
v_call: TRBV7-9
cdr3_length: 16
clone_size: .
j_call: TRBJ2-6

cdr3_nt: TGTGCTAGTGGTTTGGTCATGGGGCAGCCCCAGCATTTT
cdr3_aa: CASGLVMGQPQHF
d_call: .
v_call: TRBV12-5
cdr3_length: 13
clone_size: .
j_call: TRBJ1-5

cdr3_nt: TGTGCCAGCAGCCAATTGTACAGCGGAGGTAAAGAGACCCAGTACTTC
cdr3_aa: CASSQLYSGGKETQYF
d_call: .
v_call: TRBV14
cdr3_length: 16
clone_size: many
j_call: TRBJ2-5

cdr3_nt: TGTGCCAGCAGCTTAGCGGACGACACCATATATTTT
cdr3_aa: CASSLADDTIYF
d_call: .
v_call: TRBV7-6
cdr3_length: 12
clone_size: .
j_call: TRBJ1-3

cdr3_nt: TGTGCCAGCAGTTTTTTGGGGCCGAATCAGCCCCAGCATTTT
cdr3_aa: CASSFLGPNQPQHF
d_call: .
v_call: TRBV6-5
cdr3_length: 14
clone_size: .
j_call: TRBJ1-5

cdr3_nt: TGCAGTGCGCCCCAATCTCCTAACACTGAAGCTTTCTTT
cdr3_aa: CSAPQSPNTEAFF
d_call: .
v_call: TRBV20-1
cdr3_length: 13
clone_size: few
j_call: TRBJ1-1

cdr3_nt: TGTGCCAGCAGTCCAGACAGGGTACCATACTACGGCACTGAAGCTTTCTTT
cdr3_aa: CASSPDRVPYYGTEAFF
d_call: TRBD1
v_call: TRBV6-1
cdr3_length: 17
clone_size: .
j_call: TRBJ1-1

cdr3_nt: TGTGCCAGCAGCCAACCCAAGACAGTGAACACTGAAGCTTTCTTT
cdr3_aa: CASSQPKTVNTEAFF
d_call: .
v_call: TRBV3-1
cdr3_length: 15
clone_size: many
j_call: TRBJ1-1

cdr3_nt: TGTGCCAGCAGCTATGGGACAGGGGATAATTCACCCCTCCACTTT
cdr3_aa: CASSYGTGDNSPLHF
d_call: TRBD1
v_call: TRBV5-5
cdr3_length: 15
clone_size: .
j_call: TRBJ1-6

cdr3_nt: TGCGCCAGCAGCTTGGGACAGGCAGATAGCAATCAGCCCCAGCATTTT
cdr3_aa: CASSLGQADSNQPQHF
d_call: .
v_call: TRBV5-1
cdr3_length: 16
clone_size: .
j_call: TRBJ1-5

cdr3_nt: TGTGCCAGCAGCTTAGCGCCCCACAATGAGCAGTTCTTC
cdr3_aa: CASSLAPHNEQFF
d_call: .
v_call: TRBV7-9
cdr3_length: 13
clone_size: few
j_call: TRBJ2-1

cdr3_nt: TGTGCCAGCAGTGACGGTGCGGCCGGTGAGCAGTTCTTC
cdr3_aa: CASSDGAAGEQFF
d_call: .
v_call: TRBV6-1
cdr3_length: 13
clone_size: .
j_call: TRBJ2-1

cdr3_nt: TGTGCCAGCAGCTTGGGACTGGACTATCTCCCCTACGAGCAGTACTTC
cdr3_aa: CASSLGLDYLPYEQYF
d_call: .
v_call: TRBV9
cdr3_length: 16
clone_size: .
j_call: TRBJ2-7

cdr3_nt: TGTGCCAGCGATACCGGGACGGGAGCTTTCTTT
cdr3_aa: CASDTGTGAFF
d_call: .
v_call: TRBV2
cdr3_length: 11
clone_size: many
j_call: TRBJ1-1

cdr3_nt: TGTGCCAGCAGTTACTCGAGACACTTGAACACTGAAGCTTTCTTT
cdr3_aa: CASSYSRHLNTEAFF
d_call: .
v_call: TRBV6-5
cdr3_length: 15
clone_size: .
j_call: TRBJ1-1

cdr3_nt: TGTGCCAGCAGCCCTCGCTACACCGGGGAGCTGTTTTTT
cdr3_aa: CASSPRYTGELFF
d_call: .
v_call: TRBV11-3
cdr3_length: 13
clone_size: few
j_call: TRBJ2-2

cdr3_nt: TGTGCCAGCAGTGTCGGGGGGCAGAGCACAGATACGCAGTATTTT
cdr3_aa: CASSVGGQSTDTQYF
d_call: .
v_call: TRBV2
cdr3_length: 15
clone_size: few
j_call: TRBJ2-3

cdr3_nt: TGTGCCAGCAGTTTGGACCGCCCGGCTCGAGCTTTCTTT
cdr3_aa: CASSLDRPARAFF
d_call: .
v_call: TRBV12-3/TRBV12-4
cdr3_length: 13
clone_size: many
j_call: TRBJ1-1

cdr3_nt: TGTGCCAGCAGCGCAGGCTCTCCTACCTACAATGAGCAGTTCTTC
cdr3_aa: CASSAGSPTYNEQFF
d_call: .
v_call: TRBV6-2/TRBV6-3
cdr3_length: 15
clone_size: few
j_call: TRBJ2-1

cdr3_nt: TGTGCCAGCAGACCCGGACTAGCGGGGGTTCGTCGCAATGAGCAGTTCTTC
cdr3_aa: CASRPGLAGVRRNEQFF
d_call: TRBD2
v_call: TRBV6-1
cdr3_length: 17
clone_size: .
j_call: TRBJ2-1

cdr3_nt: TGTGCCAGCAGCGTTTACTGGGGACAGGGGGCGAACACCGGGGAGCTGTTTTTT
cdr3_aa: CASSVYWGQGANTGELFF
d_call: TRBD1
v_call: TRBV11-2
cdr3_length: 18
clone_size: .
j_call: TRBJ2-2

cdr3_nt: TGCAGTGCAGGCGACCCTGGTGAGCAGTACTTC
cdr3_aa: CSAGDPGEQYF
d_call: .
v_call: TRBV20-1
cdr3_length: 11
clone_size: .
j_call: TRBJ2-7

cdr3_nt: TGTGCCAGCAGCTTGCCCGACAGGGATTATGGGGAGACCCAGTACTTC
cdr3_aa: CASSLPDRDYGETQYF
d_call: TRBD1
v_call: TRBV5-5
cdr3_length: 16
clone_size: many
j_call: TRBJ2-5

cdr3_nt: TGTGCCAGCACCAAACCAGGGGGGGATTCACCCCTCCACTTT
cdr3_aa: CASTKPGGDSPLHF
d_call: TRBD1
v_call: TRBV27
cdr3_length: 14
clone_size: many
j_call: TRBJ1-6

cdr3_nt: TGTGCCAGCAGTTCTCAAGGGGGGTTCAATCAGCCCCAGCATTTT
cdr3_aa: CASSSQGGFNQPQHF
d_call: .
v_call: TRBV12-3/TRBV12-4
cdr3_length: 15
clone_size: .
j_call: TRBJ1-5

cdr3_nt: TGTGCCAGCAGCCCGGACGGTACTGAAGCTTTCTTT
cdr3_aa: CASSPDGTEAFF
d_call: .
v_call: TRBV6-1
cdr3_length: 12
clone_size: few
j_call: TRBJ1-1

cdr3_nt: TGTGCCAGCAGCTTCGGGGACAGGCCGTACGAGCAGTACTTC
cdr3_aa: CASSFGDRPYEQYF
d_call: TRBD1
v_call: TRBV13
cdr3_length: 14
clone_size: .
j_call: TRBJ2-7

cdr3_nt: TGCAGTGCTACCCCAGGACTAGCTGTTTGGGAGACCCAGTACTTC
cdr3_aa: CSATPGLAVWETQYF
d_call: TRBD2
v_call: TRBV20-1
cdr3_length: 15
clone_size: few
j_call: TRBJ2-5

cdr3_nt: TGTGCCAGCATCTCACCGGGACAGACGAGGGATGAGCAGTTCTTC
cdr3_aa: CASISPGQTRDEQFF
d_call: TRBD1
v_call: TRBV12-3/TRBV12-4
cdr3_length: 15
clone_size: .
j_call: TRBJ2-1

cdr3_nt: TGCAGTGCTACTTCGGAGCATTCGGATACGCAGTATTTT
cdr3_aa: CSATSEHSDTQYF
d_call: .
v_call: TRBV29-1
cdr3_length: 13
clone_size: few
j_call: TRBJ2-3

cdr3_nt: TGCAGTGTAGCGGGGAGACTCCAAGAGACCCAGTACTTC
cdr3_aa: CSVAGRLQETQYF
d_call: TRBD2
v_call: TRBV20-1
cdr3_length: 13
clone_size: .
j_call: TRBJ2-5

cdr3_nt: TGTGCCAGCAGCCAACCGGGTGCCTATGGCTACACCTTC
cdr3_aa: CASSQPGAYGYTF
d_call: .
v_call: TRBV3-1
cdr3_length: 13
clone_size: many
j_call: TRBJ1-2

cdr3_nt: TGTGCCAGCAGCCTAAGTGACAACGCTGAGCAGTTCTTC
cdr3_aa: CASSLSDNAEQFF
d_call: .
v_call: TRBV3-1
cdr3_length: 13
clone_size: many
j_call: TRBJ2-1

cdr3_nt: TGTGCCAGCAGTTACGGTAGGGAGTATCGGCCCCAGCATTTT
cdr3_aa: CASSYGREYRPQHF
d_call: .
v_call: TRBV6-5
cdr3_length: 14
clone_size: .
j_call: TRBJ1-5

cdr3_nt: TGTGCCAGCAGCTTAACCCTCAAAAGAGAGACCCAGTACTTC
cdr3_aa: CASSLTLKRETQYF
d_call: .
v_call: TRBV7-2
cdr3_length: 14
clone_size: once
j_call: TRBJ2-5

cdr3_nt: TGCGCCAGCAGCCAAGATGACAGGGGATTTGGCTACACCTTC
cdr3_aa: CASSQDDRGFGYTF
d_call: TRBD1
v_call: TRBV4-1
cdr3_length: 14
clone_size: .
j_call: TRBJ1-2

cdr3_nt: TGTGCCAGCATAGCTAGGAACTCCTACGAGCAGTACTTC
cdr3_aa: CASIARNSYEQYF
d_call: .
v_call: TRBV2
cdr3_length: 13
clone_size: .
j_call: TRBJ2-7

cdr3_nt: TGTGCCAGCAGTGGGGAGGGGTCGATTCGAGCTTTCTTT
cdr3_aa: CASSGEGSIRAFF
d_call: .
v_call: TRBV2
cdr3_length: 13
clone_size: .
j_call: TRBJ1-1

cdr3_nt: TGTGCCAGCAGTTTTTCCTCTCAGGGTTACACTGAAGCTTTCTTT
cdr3_aa: CASSFSSQGYTEAFF
d_call: .
v_call: TRBV27
cdr3_length: 15
clone_size: .
j_call: TRBJ1-1

cdr3_nt: TGTGTCAGCAGTGAGCGGGCTGCCGGGGAGCTGTTTTTT
cdr3_aa: CVSSERAAGELFF
d_call: .
v_call: TRBV6-1
cdr3_length: 13
clone_size: .
j_call: TRBJ2-2

cdr3_nt: TGCAGCGCTGAAGTTGGGGGTGGAGATACGCAGTATTTT
cdr3_aa: CSAEVGGGDTQYF
d_call: .
v_call: TRBV29-1
cdr3_length: 13
clone_size: few
j_call: TRBJ2-3

cdr3_nt: TGTGCCAGCAGCCCAGGACGCCTGGGGGGCTACACCTTC
cdr3_aa: CASSPGRLGGYTF
d_call: .
v_call: TRBV6-1
cdr3_length: 13
clone_size: .
j_call: TRBJ1-2

cdr3_nt: TGTGCCAGCAGTGAAAGGCGGGCGAACACCGGGGAGCTGTTTTTT
cdr3_aa: CASSERRANTGELFF
d_call: .
v_call: TRBV2
cdr3_length: 15
clone_size: many
j_call: TRBJ2-2

cdr3_nt: TGTGCCAGCAGTGCCTTCATGACAGTTAGCAATCAGCCCCAGCATTTT
cdr3_aa: CASSAFMTVSNQPQHF
d_call: .
v_call: TRBV6-1
cdr3_length: 16
clone_size: few
j_call: TRBJ1-5

cdr3_nt: TGTGCCAGCAGTTTTCTTGCGGGGGACTACGAGCAGTACTTC
cdr3_aa: CASSFLAGDYEQYF
d_call: TRBD2
v_call: TRBV28
cdr3_length: 14
clone_size: many
j_call: TRBJ2-7